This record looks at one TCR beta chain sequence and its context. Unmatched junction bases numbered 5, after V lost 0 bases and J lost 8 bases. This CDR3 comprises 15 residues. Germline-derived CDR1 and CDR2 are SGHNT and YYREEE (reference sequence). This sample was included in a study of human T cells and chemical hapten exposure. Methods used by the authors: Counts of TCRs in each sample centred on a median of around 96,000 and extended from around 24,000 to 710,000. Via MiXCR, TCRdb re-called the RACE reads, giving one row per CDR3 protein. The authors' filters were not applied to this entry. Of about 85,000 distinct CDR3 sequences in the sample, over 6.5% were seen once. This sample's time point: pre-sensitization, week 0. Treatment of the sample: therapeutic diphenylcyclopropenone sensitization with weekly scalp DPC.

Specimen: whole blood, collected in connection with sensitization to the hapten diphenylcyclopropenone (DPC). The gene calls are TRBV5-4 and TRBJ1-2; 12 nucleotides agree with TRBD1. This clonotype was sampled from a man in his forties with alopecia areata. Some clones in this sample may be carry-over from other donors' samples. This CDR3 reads CASSLEGQGARGYTF. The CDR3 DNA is TGTGCCAGCAGCTTGGAGGGACAGGGGGCTCGGGGCTACACCTTC. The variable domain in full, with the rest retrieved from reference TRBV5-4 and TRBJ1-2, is ETGVTQSPTHLIKTRGQQVTLRCSSQSGHNTVSWYQQALGQGPQFIFQYYREEENGRGNFPPRFSGLQFPNYSSELNVNALELDDSALYLCASSLEGQGARGYTFGSGTRLTVV.